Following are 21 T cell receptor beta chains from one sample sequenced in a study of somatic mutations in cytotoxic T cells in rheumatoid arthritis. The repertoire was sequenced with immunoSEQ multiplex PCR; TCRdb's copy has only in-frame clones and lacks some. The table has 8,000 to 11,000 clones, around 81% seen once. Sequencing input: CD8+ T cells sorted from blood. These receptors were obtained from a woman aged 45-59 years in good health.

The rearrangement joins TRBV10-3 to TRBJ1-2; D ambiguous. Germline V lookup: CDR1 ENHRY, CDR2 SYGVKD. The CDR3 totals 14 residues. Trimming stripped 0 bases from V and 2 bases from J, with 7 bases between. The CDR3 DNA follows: TGTGCCATCAGTGAGTCGACAAGAAACTATGGCTACACCTTC. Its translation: CAISESTRNYGYTF.

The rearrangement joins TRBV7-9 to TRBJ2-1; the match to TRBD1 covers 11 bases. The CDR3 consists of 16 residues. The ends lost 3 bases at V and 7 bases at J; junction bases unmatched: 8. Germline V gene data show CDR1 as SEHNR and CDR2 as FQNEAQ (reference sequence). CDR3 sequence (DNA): TGTGCCAGCAGCTTTTCCGGGACAGGGGGTGATAATGAGCAGTTCTTC. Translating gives CASSFSGTGGDNEQFF.

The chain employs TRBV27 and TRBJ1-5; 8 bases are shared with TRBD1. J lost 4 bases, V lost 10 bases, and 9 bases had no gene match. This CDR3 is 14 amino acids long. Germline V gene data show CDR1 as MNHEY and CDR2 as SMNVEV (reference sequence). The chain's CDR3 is CAIAKGTGNQPQHF. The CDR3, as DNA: TGTGCCATCGCAAAGGGGACAGGAAATCAGCCCCAGCATTTT.

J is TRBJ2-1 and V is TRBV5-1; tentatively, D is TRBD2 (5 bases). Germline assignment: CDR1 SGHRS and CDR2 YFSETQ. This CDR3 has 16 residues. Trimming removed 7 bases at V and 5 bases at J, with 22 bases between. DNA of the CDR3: TGCGCCAGCGGCGGCGGGTGGGCTGGGCTAAACAATGAGCAGTTCTTC. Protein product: CASGGGWAGLNNEQFF.

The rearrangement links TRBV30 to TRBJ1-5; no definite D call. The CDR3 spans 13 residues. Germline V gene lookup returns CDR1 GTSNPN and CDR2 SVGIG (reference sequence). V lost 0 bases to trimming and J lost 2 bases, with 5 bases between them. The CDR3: CAWSVGGNQPQHF. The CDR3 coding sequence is TGTGCCTGGAGTGTAGGAGGCAATCAGCCCCAGCATTTT.

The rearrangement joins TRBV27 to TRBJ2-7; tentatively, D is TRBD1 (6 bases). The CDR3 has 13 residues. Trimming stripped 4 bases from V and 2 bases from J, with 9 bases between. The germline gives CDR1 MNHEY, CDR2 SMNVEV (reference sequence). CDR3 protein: CASSWTAPYEQYF. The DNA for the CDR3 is TGTGCCAGCAGTTGGACAGCCCCCTACGAGCAGTACTTC.

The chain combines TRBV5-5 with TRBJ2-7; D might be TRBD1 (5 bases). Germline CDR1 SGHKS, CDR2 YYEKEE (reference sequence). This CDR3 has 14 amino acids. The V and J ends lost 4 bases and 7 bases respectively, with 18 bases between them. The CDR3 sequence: CASSSLTDHGEQYF. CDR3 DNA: TGTGCCAGCAGCAGCTTGACAGACCATGGGGAGCAGTACTTC.

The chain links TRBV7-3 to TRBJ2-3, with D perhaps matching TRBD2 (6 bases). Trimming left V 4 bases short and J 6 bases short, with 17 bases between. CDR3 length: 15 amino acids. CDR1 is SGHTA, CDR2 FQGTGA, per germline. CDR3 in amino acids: CASSSTGLLRDTQYF. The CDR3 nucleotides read TGTGCCAGCAGCTCCACGGGACTTTTGAGGGATACGCAGTATTTT.

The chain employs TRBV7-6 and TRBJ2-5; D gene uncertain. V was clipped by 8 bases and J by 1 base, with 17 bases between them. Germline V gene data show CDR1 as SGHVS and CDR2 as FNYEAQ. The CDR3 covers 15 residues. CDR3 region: CASGRALSVQETQYF. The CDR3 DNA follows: TGTGCCAGCGGCCGAGCTCTCAGCGTCCAAGAGACCCAGTACTTC.

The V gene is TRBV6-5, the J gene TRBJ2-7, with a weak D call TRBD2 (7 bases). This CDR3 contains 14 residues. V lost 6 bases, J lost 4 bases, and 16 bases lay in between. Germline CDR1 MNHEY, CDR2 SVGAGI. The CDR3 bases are TGTGCCAGCAGCCCTAGGGGGGGGAGGTACGAGCAGTACTTC. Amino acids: CASSPRGGRYEQYF.

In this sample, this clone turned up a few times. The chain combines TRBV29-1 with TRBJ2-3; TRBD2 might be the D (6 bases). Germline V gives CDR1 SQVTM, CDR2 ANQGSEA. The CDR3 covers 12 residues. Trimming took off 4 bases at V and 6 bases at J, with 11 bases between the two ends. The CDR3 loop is CSVGGGADTQYF. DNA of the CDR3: TGCAGCGTTGGGGGCGGGGCGGATACGCAGTATTTT.

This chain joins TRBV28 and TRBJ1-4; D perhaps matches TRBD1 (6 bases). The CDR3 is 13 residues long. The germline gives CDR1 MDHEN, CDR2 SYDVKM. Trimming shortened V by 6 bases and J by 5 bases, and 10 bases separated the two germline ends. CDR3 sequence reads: CASRDRLNEKLFF. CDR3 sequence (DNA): TGTGCCAGCAGGGACAGACTAAATGAAAAACTGTTTTTT.

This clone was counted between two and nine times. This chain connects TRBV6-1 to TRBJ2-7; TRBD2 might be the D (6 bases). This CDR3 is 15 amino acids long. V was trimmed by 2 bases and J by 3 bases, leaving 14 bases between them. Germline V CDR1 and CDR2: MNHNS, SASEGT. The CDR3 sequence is CASSEIGTGLYEQYF. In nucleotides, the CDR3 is TGTGCCAGCAGTGAAATCGGGACGGGACTCTACGAGCAGTACTTC.

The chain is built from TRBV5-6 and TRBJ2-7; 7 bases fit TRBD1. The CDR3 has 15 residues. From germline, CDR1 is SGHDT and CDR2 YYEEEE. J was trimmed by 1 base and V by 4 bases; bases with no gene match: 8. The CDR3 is CASSLAGDSSYEQYF. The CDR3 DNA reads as TGTGCCAGCAGCCTGGCCGGGGACAGTTCCTACGAGCAGTACTTC.

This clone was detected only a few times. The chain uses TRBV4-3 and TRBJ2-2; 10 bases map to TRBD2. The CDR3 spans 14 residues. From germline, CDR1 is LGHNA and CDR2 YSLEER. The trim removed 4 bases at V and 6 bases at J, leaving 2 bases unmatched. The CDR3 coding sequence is TGCGCCAGCAGCCCCGGGACTAGCGCCGGGGAGCTGTTTTTT. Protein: CASSPGTSAGELFF.

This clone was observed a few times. The CDR3 loop reads CASTSPGTGGYNEQFF. The DNA of the CDR3 is TGTGCCAGCACGTCCCCCGGGACAGGGGGCTACAATGAGCAGTTCTTC. V usage is TRBV27 and J usage is TRBJ2-1, with 11 bases fitting TRBD1. This CDR3 contains 16 residues. With V trimmed by 7 bases and J by 3 bases, 8 bases remained unmatched. Germline V gene lookup returns CDR1 MNHEY and CDR2 SMNVEV (reference sequence).

The CDR3 spells CAWSVLAGNEQFF. DNA of the CDR3: TGTGCCTGGAGTGTGCTAGCGGGAAATGAGCAGTTCTTC. This rearrangement joins TRBV30 to TRBJ2-1; 9 bases are shared with TRBD2. This CDR3 is 13 amino acids long. V lost 0 bases to trimming and J lost 7 bases; unmatched junction nucleotides: 1. Germline V gene data show CDR1 as GTSNPN and CDR2 as SVGIG (reference sequence).

The CDR3 coding sequence is TGTGCCAGCAGTGATACAACTAGCTCCTATAATTCACCCCTCCACTTT. It translates to CASSDTTSSYNSPLHF. The chain is built from TRBV6-1 and TRBJ1-6; D gene uncertain. This CDR3 has 16 amino acids. Germline CDR1 MNHNS, CDR2 SASEGT. V was shortened by 3 bases and J by 0 bases, with 9 bases between the two germline ends.

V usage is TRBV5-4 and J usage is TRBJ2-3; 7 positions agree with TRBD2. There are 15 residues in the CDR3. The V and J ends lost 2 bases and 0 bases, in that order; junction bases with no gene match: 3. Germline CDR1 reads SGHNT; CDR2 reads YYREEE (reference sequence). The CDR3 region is CASSFSGSSTDTQYF. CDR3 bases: TGTGCCAGCAGCTTTAGCGGGTCTAGCACAGATACGCAGTATTTT. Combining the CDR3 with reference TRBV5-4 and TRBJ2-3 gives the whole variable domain ETGVTQSPTHLIKTRGQQVTLRCSSQSGHNTVSWYQQALGQGPQFIFQYYREEENGRGNFPPRFSGLQFPNYSSELNVNALELDDSALYLCASSFSGSSTDTQYFGPGTRLTVL.

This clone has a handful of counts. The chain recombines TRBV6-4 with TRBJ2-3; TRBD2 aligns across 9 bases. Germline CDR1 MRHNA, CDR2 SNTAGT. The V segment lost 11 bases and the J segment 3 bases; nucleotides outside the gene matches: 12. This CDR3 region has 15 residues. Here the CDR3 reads CAATSSGNKTDTQYF. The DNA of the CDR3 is TGTGCCGCAACCTCTAGCGGGAACAAGACAGATACGCAGTATTTT.

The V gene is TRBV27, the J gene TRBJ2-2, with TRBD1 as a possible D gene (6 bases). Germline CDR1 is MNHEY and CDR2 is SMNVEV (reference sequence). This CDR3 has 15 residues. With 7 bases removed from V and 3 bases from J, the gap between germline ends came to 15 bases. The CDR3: CASTSVAGDTGELFF. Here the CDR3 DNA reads TGTGCCAGCACCTCCGTGGCAGGGGACACCGGGGAGCTGTTTTTT.